Below are 25 T cell receptor beta chains sequenced from a single sample in a study of a mutant IDH1 vaccine in newly diagnosed glioma. This table comes from immunoSEQ multiplex PCR, and its TCRdb copy is limited to in-frame clones, with some not included. This sample has around 99,000 clones, with around three quarters found just once. Time point of the sample: baseline, week 1 (first vaccination visit). Treatment reported: pre-vaccination baseline after standard-of-care therapy. The specimen comprised PBMCs, sampled from a glioma patient treated with radiotherapy, temozolomide or both. These receptors were obtained from a man aged 35-49 years with glioma.

This clone was counted once. DNA for the CDR3: TGTGCCAGCAGCTCCTCTCCCGGCACAGATACGCAGTATTTT. Its translation: CASSSSPGTDTQYF. This chain uses TRBV13 with TRBJ2-3, with D unresolved. The V and J ends lost 4 bases and 1 base respectively, with 9 bases between them. CDR3 length equals 14 residues. Germline-derived CDR1 and CDR2 are PRHDT and FYEKMQ (reference sequence).

This clone was detected a few times. This sequence joins TRBV7-3 and TRBJ1-1; tentatively, D is TRBD1 (5 bases). Germline assignment: CDR1 SGHTA and CDR2 FQGTGA. The CDR3 spans 13 residues. V was trimmed by 6 bases and J by 1 base, leaving 9 bases between them. CDR3 sequence reads: CASRRDGNTEAFF. The CDR3, as DNA: TGTGCCAGCAGAAGGGACGGGAACACTGAAGCTTTCTTT. The full variable domain, with the rest looked up from reference TRBV7-3 and TRBJ1-1, is GAGVSQTPSNKVTEKGKYVELRCDPISGHTALYWYRQSLGQGPEFLIYFQGTGAADDSGLPNDRFFAVRPEGSVSTLKIQRTERGDSAVYLCASRRDGNTEAFFGQGTRLTVV.

The CDR3 region is CASSPSSGAYEQYF. DNA of the CDR3: TGTGCCAGCAGCCCCTCATCAGGTGCCTACGAGCAGTACTTC. This rearrangement joins TRBV7-2 to TRBJ2-7; D ambiguous. Per the germline V gene, CDR1 is SGHTA and CDR2 is FQGNSA. The CDR3 consists of 14 residues. V was clipped by 5 bases and J by 2 bases, with 13 bases between them.

The chain employs TRBV30 and TRBJ1-4, with no clear D. The V end lost 2 bases, the J end lost 5 bases, and 6 bases lay between the germline ends. CDR1 and CDR2 (germline): GTSNPN, SVGIG (reference sequence). This CDR3 is 12 amino acids long. The CDR3 protein is CAWSPANEKLFF. For the CDR3, the DNA is TGTGCCTGGAGTCCCGCCAATGAAAAACTGTTTTTT.

With regard to this clone: One end of the junction varies from germline; a read error may be responsible. This rearrangement joins TRBV10-3 to TRBJ2-3; weak D call: TRBD2 (5 bases). The CDR3 runs 13 residues. Per germline, CDR1 ENHRY and CDR2 SYGVKD. The DNA of the CDR3 is TGTGCCATCAATGAGGGCCCCACAGATACGCAGTATTTT. This gives the protein CAINEGPTDTQYF.

The V gene is TRBV4-3, the J gene TRBJ2-4; TRBD2 might be the D (6 bases). The V end lost 4 bases, the J end lost 4 bases, and 14 bases lay between the germline ends. There are 15 residues in the CDR3. Germline CDR1 LGHNA, CDR2 YSLEER. This CDR3 reads CASSRGLLDKNIQYF. The CDR3 nucleotides are TGCGCCAGCAGCCGTGGACTACTTGATAAAAACATTCAGTACTTC.

Only one count was recorded for this clone. The chain joins TRBV9 to TRBJ2-2; TRBD2 aligns across 9 bases. CDR1 and CDR2 from the germline V gene are SGDLS and YYNGEE. This CDR3 comprises 15 residues. Germline trimming cut 3 bases from V and 3 bases from J; bases unmatched to any gene: 3. CDR3 sequence (DNA): TGTGCCAGCAGCGCGACTAGCGGAGACACCGGGGAGCTGTTTTTT. Translation: CASSATSGDTGELFF.

V and J are TRBV15 and TRBJ2-7; TRBD2 matches at 12 bases. J gave up 5 bases and V 3 bases, and 11 bases lay outside the gene matches. The CDR3 runs to 17 residues. Germline V gene data show CDR1 as LNHNV and CDR2 as YYDKDF (reference sequence). The CDR3 region has the DNA TGTGCCACCAGCAGGGGTGGACTAGCGGGACGGTCCGACGAGCAGTACTTC. Its protein product is CATSRGGLAGRSDEQYF. The entire variable domain, with the rest obtained from reference TRBV15 and TRBJ2-7, is as follows: DAMVIQNPRYQVTQFGKPVTLSCSQTLNHNVMYWYQQKSSQAPKLLFHYYDKDFNNEADTPDNFQSRRPNTSFCFLDIRSPGLGDTAMYLCATSRGGLAGRSDEQYFGPGTRLTVT.

The table lists this clone with a count of one. This chain connects TRBV12-2 to TRBJ2-1; TRBD2 was called by the table and not checked on the DNA. TRBV12-2 is described as a pseudogene. This CDR3 comprises 13 residues. In DNA form, the CDR3 reads TGTGCAAGTCGCTTATGGAGGGGTCATGAGCAGTTCTTC. It yields the protein CASRLWRGHEQFF.

V is TRBV10-3 and J is TRBJ1-6; D remains ambiguous. This CDR3 is built from 16 residues. The germline V gene encodes CDR1 ENHRY and CDR2 SYGVKD. Trimming took off 11 bases at V and 0 bases at J, with 17 bases between the two ends. DNA of the CDR3: TGTGCCTCTCGCCCCACGACGAGCTCCTATAATTCACCCCTCCACTTT. Residues: CASRPTTSSYNSPLHF.

The gene calls are TRBV6-6 and TRBJ1-5; the D is unclear. The V end was cut by 2 bases, the J end by 5 bases, with 10 bases between. This CDR3 comprises 14 residues. The germline V gene has CDR1 MNHNY and CDR2 SVGAGI (reference sequence). CDR3 loop: CASSYDGLDQPQHF. As DNA, the CDR3 is TGTGCCAGCAGTTACGACGGGCTCGATCAGCCCCAGCATTTT.

This clone occurred a few times. The chain has TRBV28 and TRBJ1-1; 8 bases are a match to TRBD1. This CDR3 has 12 residues. Per the germline V gene, CDR1 is MDHEN and CDR2 is SYDVKM. With V trimmed by 9 bases and J by 7 bases, 7 bases remained unmatched. CDR3 in amino acids: CASTGGLSEAFF. CDR3 sequence (DNA): TGTGCCAGTACAGGGGGACTAAGTGAAGCTTTCTTT.

The V and J genes are TRBV18 and TRBJ2-7; 9 nucleotides match TRBD1. J lost 3 bases, V lost 5 bases, and 5 bases had no gene match. There are 14 residues in the CDR3. CDR1 and CDR2 (germline): KGHSH, LQKENI. The CDR3 spells CASSSWTGDYEQYF. Here the CDR3 DNA reads TGTGCCAGCTCATCCTGGACAGGGGACTACGAGCAGTACTTC.

CDR3 region: CASSPIRTGPNQPQHF. Here the CDR3 DNA reads TGTGCCAGCAGTCCTATCCGGACAGGCCCTAATCAGCCCCAGCATTTT. This chain joins TRBV28 and TRBJ1-5, with 7 positions matching TRBD1. Germline lookup yields CDR1 MDHEN and CDR2 SYDVKM. The CDR3 sequence is 16 residues long. The ends lost 5 bases at V and 4 bases at J; junction bases unmatched: 11.

J is TRBJ1-3 and V is TRBV10-2; D remains unclear. Germline V lookup: CDR1 WSHSY, CDR2 SAAADI. With 3 bases removed from V and 4 bases from J, the gap between germline ends came to 4 bases. The CDR3 has 12 amino acids. The CDR3 DNA is TGCGCCAGCAGTGAACAGGGAAACACCATATATTTT. Translating it yields CASSEQGNTIYF.

This chain joins TRBV27 and TRBJ2-5; D might be TRBD1 (6 bases). Germline loops: CDR1 MNHEY, CDR2 SMNVEV (reference sequence). The CDR3 runs to 14 residues. V was pared by 8 bases and J by 2 bases, with 15 bases between. CDR3 protein: CASGTQGWQETQYF. For the CDR3, the DNA is TGTGCCAGCGGAACACAGGGATGGCAAGAGACCCAGTACTTC.

The sample holds many counts of this clone. This chain uses TRBV9 with TRBJ2-3; 8 bases are a match to TRBD2. The germline gives CDR1 SGDLS, CDR2 YYNGEE. Trimming took 3 bases from V and 1 from J; bases not matched to a gene: 1. The CDR3 is made up of 14 amino acids. CDR3 protein: CASSASGRTDTQYF. The DNA for the CDR3 is TGTGCCAGCAGCGCTAGCGGGCGCACAGATACGCAGTATTTT.

This chain connects TRBV6-1 to TRBJ1-1; D remains ambiguous. The CDR3 totals 13 residues. In germline, CDR1 is MNHNS, CDR2 SASEGT. The ends were cut back, 0 bases at V and 8 bases at J, with 10 bases in the middle. Written as DNA, the CDR3 is TGTGCCAGCAGTGAAGCCGAGTCTCTCGAAGCTTTCTTT. Translating gives CASSEAESLEAFF.

The rearrangement links TRBV18 to TRBJ2-1, with D possibly matching TRBD2 (5 bases). V was shortened by 4 bases and J by 5 bases, with 6 bases between the two germline ends. CDR3 size: 12 residues. The germline CDR1 and CDR2 sequences are KGHSH and LQKENI. The CDR3 reads CASSQGDNEQFF. The CDR3 region has the DNA TGTGCCAGCTCACAGGGAGACAATGAGCAGTTCTTC.

The sample holds a few counts of this clone. This rearrangement joins TRBV7-2 to TRBJ1-2; no clear D. This CDR3 comprises 15 residues. Trimming pared 1 base from V and 3 bases from J, leaving 12 bases between. Germline V gene data show CDR1 as SGHTA and CDR2 as FQGNSA. The CDR3 region is CASSLDRSSYYGYTF. In DNA form, the CDR3 reads TGTGCCAGCAGCTTAGACCGCAGTTCCTACTATGGCTACACCTTC.

The chain combines TRBV21-1 with TRBJ1-1; the tabulated D call, TRBD1, remains unverified against the DNA. TRBV21-1 is assigned pseudogene status. This CDR3 contains 16 residues. CDR3 nucleotides: TGTGCCAGCAGCCATAACAGGGCCAAGCTGAACACTGAAGCTTTCTTT. Translating gives CASSHNRAKLNTEAFF.

The chain couples TRBV6-6 to TRBJ2-3; D remains unclear. The CDR3 is made up of 11 amino acids. V was shortened by 5 bases and J by 4 bases, with 4 bases between the two germline ends. CDR1 and CDR2 from the germline V gene are MNHNY and SVGAGI (reference sequence). This CDR3 reads CASSQADTQYF. As DNA, the CDR3 is TGTGCCAGCAGTCAAGCAGATACGCAGTATTTT.

The chain couples TRBV6-6 to TRBJ2-1; D perhaps matches TRBD2 (5 bases). This CDR3 is 15 amino acids long. V lost 2 bases to trimming and J lost 9 bases, with 17 bases between them. CDR1 and CDR2 from the germline V gene are MNHNY and SVGAGI (reference sequence). CDR3 in DNA: TGTGCCAGCAGTTACGGGTGGGCTAGCAGCGGTGAGCAGTTCTTC. The encoded protein is CASSYGWASSGEQFF.

This clone was observed a single time. This chain links TRBV11-2 with TRBJ2-5; 8 positions match TRBD1. The CDR3 consists of 15 residues. Per germline, CDR1 SGHAT and CDR2 FQNNGV. Germline trimming cut 1 base from V and 5 bases from J; bases unmatched to any gene: 6. The chain's CDR3 is CASSLGTGNVETQYF. CDR3 sequence (DNA): TGTGCCAGCAGCTTAGGGACAGGGAACGTCGAGACCCAGTACTTC.

This clone has only one observation. The CDR3 bases are TGTGCCAGCAGCGTCAACTACTTCGACTCTCACTACGAGCAGTACTTC. Residues: CASSVNYFDSHYEQYF. The chain joins TRBV9 to TRBJ2-7, with D unresolved. Germline lookup yields CDR1 SGDLS and CDR2 YYNGEE. The CDR3 extends over 16 amino acids. Trimming took 2 bases from V and 3 from J, leaving 18 bases between them. Drawing the rest from reference TRBV9 and TRBJ2-7, the complete variable domain is DSGVTQTPKHLITATGQRVTLRCSPRSGDLSVYWYQQSLDQGLQFLIQYYNGEERAKGNILERFSAQQFPDLHSELNLSSLELGDSALYFCASSVNYFDSHYEQYFGPGTRLTVT.